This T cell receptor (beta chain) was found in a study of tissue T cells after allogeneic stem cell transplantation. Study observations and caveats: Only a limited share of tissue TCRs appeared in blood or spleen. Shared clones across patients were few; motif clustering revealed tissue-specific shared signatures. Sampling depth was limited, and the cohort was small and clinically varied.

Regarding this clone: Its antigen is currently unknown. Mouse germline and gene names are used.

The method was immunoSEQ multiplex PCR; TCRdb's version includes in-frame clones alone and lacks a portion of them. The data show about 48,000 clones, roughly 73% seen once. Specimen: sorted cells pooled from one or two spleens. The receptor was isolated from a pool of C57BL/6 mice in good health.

CDR3 loop: CASSPEYEQYF. CDR3 DNA, as far as it was read: TGTGCCAGCAGCCCAGAGTATGAACAGTAC. The J gene is TRBJ2-7, the V gene TRBV3; D is ambiguous. The read terminates 1 residue before the CDR3 end, so the remaining end is supplied by the germline J gene. Per germline, CDR1 SNHLY and CDR2 FYNGKV (reference sequence). Trimming removed 5 bases at V and 4 bases at J, with 6 bases between. CDR3 length equals 11 residues.